This TCR beta chain was documented in a study of follicular helper T cells after annual influenza vaccination. Only in-frame clones appear in the TCRdb table, and some are missing; sequencing was by immunoSEQ multiplex PCR. The sample carries about 5,600 clones, approximately 84% recorded once. Germline V lookup: CDR1 LGHNA, CDR2 YSLEER. The CDR3 spans 16 residues. V gave up 4 bases and J gave up 8 bases; unmatched junction bases: 13. Time point here: 2015-2016 season, 7 days after influenza vaccination. The V and J genes are TRBV4-3 and TRBJ2-3; 9 bases map to TRBD2. The sample consisted of CXCR5+ CD38- circulating T follicular helper cells from blood, taken 7 days after influenza vaccination. Specified subset: circulating Tfh, non-naive CD4+CXCR5+PD-1+ (ICOS+CD38+ or ICOS-CD38-). This receptor was obtained from an adult who received the influenza vaccine. The CDR3 nucleotides read TGCGCCAGCAGCCGCTCCGCAGCGGGGGGCCAAGGTACGCAGTATTTT. Encoded protein: CASSRSAAGGQGTQYF.